This paragraph covers one TCR beta chain sequence. What it binds is not known. Here immunoSEQ multiplex PCR was the method, and the copy in TCRdb shows in-frame clones only, minus some. Altogether about 49,000 clones are present, approximately 90% being singletons, with the ten largest covering almost 1.5%. This entry belongs to a study of cytomegalovirus exposure and HLA in healthy donors. General observations from the study: Cytomegalovirus-associated status was assigned to 150 or so TCR beta chains. Cytomegalovirus status, reportedly, was diagnosed with high specificity and sensitivity by the classifier. Most TCR sequences showed up rarely, but some public TCRs showed up in many donors. Subsequent analysis revealed that first-cohort TCR clusters tended to co-occur in the 120 validation repertoires.

Looked up from germline, CDR1 is SGHRS and CDR2 is YFSETQ. The V gene end was trimmed by 4 bases and the J gene end by 3 bases; junction bases not matched to a gene: 3. The CDR3 has 13 amino acids. Specimen: PBMCs. The sequence came from a man between 18 and 29 years old in good health and CMV-seronegative. This chain connects TRBV5-1 to TRBJ2-7, with 8 bases that match TRBD2. CDR3 amino acids: CASSPSGGYEQYF. In DNA, the CDR3 is TGCGCCAGCAGCCCAAGCGGGGGCTACGAGCAGTACTTC.